This T cell receptor beta chain was identified during a study of cytomegalovirus exposure and HLA in healthy donors. Across the study: Ancestry clustering placed 81% of 350 to 500 genotyped donors in the Caucasian-associated cluster.

A single count supports this clone. Its cognate antigen is unknown. Overall study results and limits: An analysis done earlier found most TCR beta V segments productive about 87% or about 30% of the time. Listed as cytomegalovirus-associated were 150 to 200 TCR beta chains. Among the CMV-associated chains, a few were confirmed in vitro as specific for CMV antigens.

Germline CDR1 MDHEN, CDR2 SYDVKM. This CDR3 contains 12 residues. V gave up 7 bases and J gave up 2 bases, with 9 bases separating them. The primer mix had 60 Vbeta and 13 Jbeta primers. TCRdb keeps only in-frame clones here, not all; method: immunoSEQ multiplex PCR. The sample has about 170,000 clones; around 77% are singletons. Source material: PBMCs. This receptor was identified in a woman aged 25 to 39 in good health and CMV-seropositive. The rearrangement joins TRBV28 to TRBJ2-7; maybe TRBD2 (5 bases). The CDR3 DNA is TGTGCCAGCACCGGGGAGCCCTACGAGCAGTACTTC. It is translated as CASTGEPYEQYF.